This T cell receptor (beta chain) was captured in a study of cytomegalovirus exposure and HLA in healthy donors. Broader study findings: In a later analysis, at a false discovery rate of 0.05, roughly 16,000 TCR beta sequences matched HLA alleles.

About this clone itself: The antigen is unknown.

PCR involved 60 Vbeta and 13 Jbeta primers. TCRdb's table, derived via immunoSEQ multiplex PCR, lists solely in-frame clones and lacks some. The sample table sets out about 140,000 clones. Healthy people donating bone marrow made up the donors. This CDR3 contains 13 residues. V trimming: 6 bases; J trimming: 4 bases; junction bases outside the gene matches: 4. Germline CDR1 and CDR2: SGHRS and YFSETQ. Sequenced: PBMCs. This clonotype was sampled from a woman younger than 30 in good health and CMV-seronegative. This rearrangement joins TRBV5-1 to TRBJ2-3; the match to TRBD1 covers 8 bases. CDR3 sequence reads: CASIETGADTQYF. The CDR3 nucleotides are TGCGCCAGCATTGAGACAGGGGCAGATACGCAGTATTTT.